The 6 T cell receptor beta chains below come from one sample, sequenced in a study of cytotoxic CD8 clonotypes in ibrutinib-treated CLL. The assay was immunoSEQ multiplex PCR, and TCRdb's table has in-frame clones only and misses some. This sample carries some 300,000 clones, roughly 80% of them seen once, and the ten largest clones take 6.5% to 8.5%. Source: PBMCs, taken before ibrutinib treatment. The receptors come from a human donor with chronic lymphocytic leukemia.

The chain links TRBV14 to TRBJ1-1; perhaps TRBD1 as D (5 bases). This CDR3 comprises 15 residues. Germline loops: CDR1 SGHDN, CDR2 FVKESK. Trimming removed 0 bases at V and 4 bases at J, with 12 bases between. In DNA, the CDR3 is TGTGCCAGCAGCCAAGATTGGGGGGTGGGCACTGAAGCTTTCTTT. Protein: CASSQDWGVGTEAFF.

The gene calls are TRBV4-3 and TRBJ2-3; 8 nucleotides match TRBD2. V shed 2 bases, J shed 0 bases, and the junction held 1 base outside the gene matches. The V gene's germline CDR1 is LGHNA and CDR2 YSLEER. The CDR3 consists of 15 residues. DNA for the CDR3: TGCGCCAGCAGCCAACTAGCGGGTAGCACAGATACGCAGTATTTT. Protein: CASSQLAGSTDTQYF.

This sequence joins TRBV9 and TRBJ2-3; D might be TRBD1 (5 bases). Trimming removed 5 bases from V and 0 bases from J, with 16 bases in between. CDR1 and CDR2 (germline): SGDLS, YYNGEE. The CDR3 totals 16 residues. CDR3 coding DNA: TGTGCCAGCAGACTAAGGGGCGACACTAGCACAGATACGCAGTATTTT. It specifies CASRLRGDTSTDTQYF.

The rearrangement links TRBV7-9 to TRBJ2-5; 7 nucleotides match TRBD1. Germline CDR1 SEHNR, CDR2 FQNEAQ (reference sequence). V lost 1 base, J lost 4 bases, and 6 bases stayed unmatched. The length of the CDR3 is 15 residues. CDR3 in DNA: TGTGCCAGCAGCTTAGGAGGGGGCGCGGGAGAGACCCAGTACTTC. This translates into CASSLGGGAGETQYF.

This clone was counted only a few times. The CDR3 nucleotides read TGTGCCAGCAGCTCATCCCCAGCGGCCCAAGAGACCCAGTACTTC. This encodes CASSSSPAAQETQYF. The rearrangement links TRBV7-6 to TRBJ2-5; a possible D gene is TRBD2 (5 bases). The CDR3 spans 15 residues. Per the germline V gene, CDR1 is SGHVS and CDR2 is FNYEAQ. V was trimmed by 4 bases and J by 1 base, leaving 13 bases between them.

In its sample, this clone was seen once. The chain carries TRBV4-1 and TRBJ2-2; tentatively, D is TRBD2 (6 bases). The CDR3 contains 17 residues. The V end was cut by 4 bases, the J end by 2 bases, with 17 bases between. The germline gives CDR1 MGHRA, CDR2 YSYEKL. CDR3 loop: CASSLARLESNTGELFF. DNA for the CDR3: TGCGCCAGCAGCCTCGCACGACTAGAGAGTAACACCGGGGAGCTGTTTTTT.